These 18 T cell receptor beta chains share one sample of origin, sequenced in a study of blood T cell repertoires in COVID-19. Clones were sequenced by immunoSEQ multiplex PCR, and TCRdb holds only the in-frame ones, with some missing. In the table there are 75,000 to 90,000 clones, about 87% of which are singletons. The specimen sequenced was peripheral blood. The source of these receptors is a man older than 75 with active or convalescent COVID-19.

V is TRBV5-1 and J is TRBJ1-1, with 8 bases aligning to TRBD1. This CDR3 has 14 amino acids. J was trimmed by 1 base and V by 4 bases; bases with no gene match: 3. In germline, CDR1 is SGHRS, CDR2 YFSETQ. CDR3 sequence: CASSLGTGNTEAFF. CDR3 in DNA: TGCGCCAGCAGCCTAGGGACAGGGAACACTGAAGCTTTCTTT.

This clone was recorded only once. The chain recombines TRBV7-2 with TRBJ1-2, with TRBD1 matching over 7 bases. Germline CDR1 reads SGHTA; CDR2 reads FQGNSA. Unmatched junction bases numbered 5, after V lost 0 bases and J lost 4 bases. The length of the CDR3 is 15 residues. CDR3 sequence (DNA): TGTGCCAGCAGCTTAGCGAGTCAGGGGGGCTATGGCTACACCTTC. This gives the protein CASSLASQGGYGYTF.

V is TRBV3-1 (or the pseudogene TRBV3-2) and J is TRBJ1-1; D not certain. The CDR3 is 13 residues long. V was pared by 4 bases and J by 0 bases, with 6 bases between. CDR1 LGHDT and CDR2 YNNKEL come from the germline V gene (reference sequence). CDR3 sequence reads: CASSRLMNTEAFF. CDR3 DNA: TGTGCCAGCAGCCGACTCATGAACACTGAAGCTTTCTTT.

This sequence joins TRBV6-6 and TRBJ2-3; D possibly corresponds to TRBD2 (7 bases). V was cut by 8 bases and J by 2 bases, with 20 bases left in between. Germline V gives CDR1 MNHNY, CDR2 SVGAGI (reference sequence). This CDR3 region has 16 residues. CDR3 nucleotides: TGTGCCAGCGTACGTGGGGGGGCGGGAGTCACAGATACGCAGTATTTT. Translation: CASVRGGAGVTDTQYF.

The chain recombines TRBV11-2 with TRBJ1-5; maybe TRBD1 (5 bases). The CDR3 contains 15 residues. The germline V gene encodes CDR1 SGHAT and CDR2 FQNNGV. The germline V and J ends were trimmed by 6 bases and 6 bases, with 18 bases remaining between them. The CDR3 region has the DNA TGTGCCAGCAGTCTGGGGGACGGGGGTGTTCAGCCCCAGCATTTT. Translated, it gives CASSLGDGGVQPQHF.

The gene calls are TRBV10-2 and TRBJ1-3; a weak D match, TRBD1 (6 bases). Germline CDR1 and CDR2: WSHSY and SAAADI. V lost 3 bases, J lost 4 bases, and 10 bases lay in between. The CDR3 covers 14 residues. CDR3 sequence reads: CASSEQGTGNTIYF. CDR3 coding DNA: TGCGCCAGCAGTGAACAGGGCACAGGAAACACCATATATTTT.

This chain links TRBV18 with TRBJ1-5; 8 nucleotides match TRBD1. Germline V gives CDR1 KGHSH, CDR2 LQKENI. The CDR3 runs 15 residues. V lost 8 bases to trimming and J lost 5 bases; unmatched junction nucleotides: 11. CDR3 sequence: CASTLDRGRDQPQHF. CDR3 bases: TGTGCCAGCACACTAGACAGGGGTAGGGATCAGCCCCAGCATTTT.

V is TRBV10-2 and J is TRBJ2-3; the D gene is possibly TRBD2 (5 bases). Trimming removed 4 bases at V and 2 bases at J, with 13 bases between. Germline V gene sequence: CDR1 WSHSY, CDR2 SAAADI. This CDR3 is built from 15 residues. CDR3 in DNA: TGCGCCAGCAGTGCCGGACTTGAGACCACAGATACGCAGTATTTT. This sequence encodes CASSAGLETTDTQYF.

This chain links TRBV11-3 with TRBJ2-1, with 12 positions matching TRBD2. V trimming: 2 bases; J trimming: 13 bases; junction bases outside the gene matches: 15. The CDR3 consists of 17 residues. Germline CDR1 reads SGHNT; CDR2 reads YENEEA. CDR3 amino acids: CASSLRGTRLAGDLQFF. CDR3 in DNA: TGTGCCAGCAGCTTAAGGGGAACTAGACTAGCGGGAGACCTACAGTTCTTC.

CDR3 sequence: CASSSAPGGMNTEAFF. The CDR3, as DNA: TGTGCCAGCAGTTCGGCCCCGGGAGGGATGAACACTGAAGCTTTCTTT. This chain joins TRBV28 and TRBJ1-1; D unresolved. The V end lost 4 bases, the J end lost 0 bases, and 15 bases lay between the germline ends. This CDR3 has 16 amino acids. CDR1 and CDR2 (germline): MDHEN, SYDVKM.

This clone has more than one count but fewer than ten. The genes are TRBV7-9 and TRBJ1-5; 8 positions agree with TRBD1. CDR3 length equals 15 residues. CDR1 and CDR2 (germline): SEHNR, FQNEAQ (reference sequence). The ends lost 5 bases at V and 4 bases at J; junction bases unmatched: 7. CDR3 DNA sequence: TGTGCCAGCAGCCCGGGGACAGGAGAGAATCAGCCCCAGCATTTT. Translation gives CASSPGTGENQPQHF.

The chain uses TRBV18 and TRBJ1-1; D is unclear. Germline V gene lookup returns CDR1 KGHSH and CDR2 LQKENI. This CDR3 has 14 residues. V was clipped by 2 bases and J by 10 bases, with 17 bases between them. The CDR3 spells CASSPRRDESRAFF. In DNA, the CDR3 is TGTGCCAGCTCACCAAGGAGGGATGAGAGCCGAGCTTTCTTT. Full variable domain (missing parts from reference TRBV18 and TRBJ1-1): NAGVMQNPRHLVRRRGQEARLRCSPMKGHSHVYWYRQLPEEGLKFMVYLQKENIIDESGMPKERFSAEFPKEGPSILRIQQVVRGDSAAYFCASSPRRDESRAFFGQGTRLTVV.

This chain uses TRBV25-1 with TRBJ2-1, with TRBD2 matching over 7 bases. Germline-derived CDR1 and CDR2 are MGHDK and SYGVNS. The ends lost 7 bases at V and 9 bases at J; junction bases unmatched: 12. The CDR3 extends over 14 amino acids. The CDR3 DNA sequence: TGTGCCAGCACAGACCCCGGAGCGGGATTTGAGCAGTTCTTC. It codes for CASTDPGAGFEQFF.

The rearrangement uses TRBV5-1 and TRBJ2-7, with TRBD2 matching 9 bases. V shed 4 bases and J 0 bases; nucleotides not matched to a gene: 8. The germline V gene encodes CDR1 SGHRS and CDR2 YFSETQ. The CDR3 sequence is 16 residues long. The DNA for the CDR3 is TGCGCCAGCAGCCCGGCGGGGGGGCTCAGCTCCTACGAGCAGTACGTC. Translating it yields CASSPAGGLSSYEQYV.

The CDR3 is CASSRSVAGGSKNIQYF. As DNA, the CDR3 is TGTGCCAGTAGCCGAAGTGTAGCGGGGGGTTCCAAAAACATTCAGTACTTC. V is TRBV19 and J is TRBJ2-4; 10 bases fit TRBD2. The CDR3 is 17 amino acids. CDR1 is LNHDA and CDR2 is SQIVND in the germline V gene (reference sequence). Trimming removed 6 bases from V and 2 bases from J; junction bases left unmatched: 10.

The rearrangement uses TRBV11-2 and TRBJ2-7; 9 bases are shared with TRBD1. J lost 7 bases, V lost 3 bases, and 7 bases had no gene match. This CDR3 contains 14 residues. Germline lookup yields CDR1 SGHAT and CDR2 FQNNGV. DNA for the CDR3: TGTGCCAGCAGCTTGGCACAGGGGGCGAGGGAGCAGTACGTC. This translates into CASSLAQGAREQYV.

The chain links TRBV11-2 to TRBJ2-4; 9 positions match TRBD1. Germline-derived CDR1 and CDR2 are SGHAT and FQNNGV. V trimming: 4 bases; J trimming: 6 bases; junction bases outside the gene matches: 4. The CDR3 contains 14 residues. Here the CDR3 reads CASSSGTGINIQYF. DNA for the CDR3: TGTGCCAGCAGCTCCGGGACAGGGATAAACATTCAGTACTTC.

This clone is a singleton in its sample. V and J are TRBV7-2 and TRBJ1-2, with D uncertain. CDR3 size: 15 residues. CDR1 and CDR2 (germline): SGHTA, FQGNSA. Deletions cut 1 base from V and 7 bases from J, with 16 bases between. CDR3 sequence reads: CASSLDGRLNGGYTF. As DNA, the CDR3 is TGTGCCAGCAGCTTAGATGGCAGATTAAATGGTGGCTACACCTTC.